This entry lists 27 T cell receptor beta chains sequenced from one sample in a study of regulatory T cells in long-lasting Graves disease. The time point is: newly diagnosed GD, antithyroid drugs for less than 3 months. The TCR library used RNA extracted from PBMCs. Investigators prepared the TCR beta libraries by applying iRepertoire HTBI primers and Arm-PCR of CDR3 regions. MiXCR, run by TCRdb on the multiplex PCR reads, gives a single entry per CDR3 protein. The data hold almost 450,000 distinct CDR3 sequences, with roughly 15% observed a single time. These same records also appear under a second study, on T cells in Graves' hyperthyroidism and ophthalmopathy.

Sequenced here: peripheral blood mononuclear cells (PBMCs), sampled at new diagnosis, from a patient treated with antithyroid drugs. Every receptor here comes from a woman in her thirties with Graves disease.

There are many counts of this clonotype. A junction boundary mismatches the germline segment, possibly from a read error. J is TRBJ2-3 and V is TRBV18; TRBD2 matches 11 bases. The J call may be incorrect, as the DNA end agrees better with TRBJ2-1. This CDR3 spans 14 amino acids. Germline CDR1 KGHSH, CDR2 LQKENI. The CDR3 loop is CASSPTSGRMGQFF. Written as DNA, the CDR3 is TGTGCCAGTTCACCCACTAGCGGGAGAATGGGGCAGTTCTTC.

This clonotype occurred many times. The chain combines TRBV20-1 with TRBJ1-4; D unclear. Germline-derived CDR1 and CDR2 are DFQATT and SNEGSKA (reference sequence). The CDR3 has 16 amino acids. Trimming removed 0 bases at V and 4 bases at J, with 15 bases between. The CDR3 here is CSARDRATHSNEKLFF. CDR3 DNA sequence: TGCAGTGCTAGAGATCGGGCAACACATAGTAATGAAAAACTGTTTTTT.

A word on this clonotype: A much bigger clone sits one base away, suggesting this may be a read error. No conserved phenylalanine or tryptophan is present at the end of the CDR3, so a read error is the likely explanation. V gene TRBV30 combines with J gene TRBJ2-1, with D perhaps given as TRBD1 or TRBD2 (6 bases each). The germline CDR1 and CDR2 sequences are GTSNPN and SVGIG (reference sequence). V gave up 5 bases and J gave up 4 bases, with 12 bases separating them. The CDR3 consists of 13 residues. DNA for the CDR3: TGTGCCTGGGACCTAGGGGGGTACAATGAGCAGTTCTCC. Its translation is CAWDLGGYNEQFS.

This clonotype was detected many times. The rearrangement joins TRBV20-1 to TRBJ2-1, with 10 bases identical to TRBD1. There are 15 residues in the CDR3. The V and J ends lost 2 bases and 7 bases, in that order; junction bases with no gene match: 8. Germline loops: CDR1 DFQATT, CDR2 SNEGSKA (reference sequence). CDR3 region: CSARPGTGARNEQFF. The CDR3 bases are TGCAGTGCTAGACCCGGGACAGGGGCTAGGAATGAGCAGTTCTTC.

This clonotype was recorded at least ten times. V is TRBV24-1 and J is TRBJ2-1; 8 positions agree with TRBD2. The length of the CDR3 is 18 residues. CDR1 and CDR2 from the germline V gene are KGHDR and SFDVKD. Trimming removed 4 bases from V and 5 bases from J; junction bases left unmatched: 15. The CDR3 nucleotides are TGTGCCACCAGTGACCCGACCCCCGGACTAGCAGATGACAATGAGCAGTTCTTC. Translating gives CATSDPTPGLADDNEQFF.

Only one count was recorded for this clonotype. A much bigger clone sits one base away, suggesting this may be a read error. The genes are TRBV18 and TRBJ2-7; no definite D call. The DNA end lines up better with TRBJ2-5; the J call may be wrong. Germline loops: CDR1 KGHSH, CDR2 LQKENI. This CDR3 has 14 amino acids. This CDR3 reads CASSPREVGETQYF. The CDR3 nucleotides are TGTGCCAGCTCACCACGAGAGGTGGGAGAGACCCAGTACTTC.

In its sample, this clonotype was seen many times. The chain couples TRBV10-3 to TRBJ2-3, with 7 bases matching TRBD2. The CDR3 is 13 amino acids. Germline CDR1 reads ENHRY; CDR2 reads SYGVKD. With V trimmed by 10 bases and J by 0 bases, 4 bases remained unmatched. CDR3 nucleotides: TGTGCCACTGAAGCGGGGAGCACAGATACGCAGTATTTT. This encodes CATEAGSTDTQYF.

This clonotype appeared many times. The CDR3, as DNA: TGCAGTGCTAACGTAGGGGCCACCGGGGAGCTGTTTTTT. It translates to CSANVGATGELFF. This chain connects TRBV20-1 to TRBJ2-2; possibly TRBD1 for D (5 bases). Germline assignment: CDR1 DFQATT and CDR2 SNEGSKA (reference sequence). Trimming stripped 4 bases from V and 4 bases from J, with 10 bases between. The CDR3 is made up of 13 amino acids.

This clonotype was observed a handful of times. The chain recombines TRBV20-1 with TRBJ1-6; maybe TRBD1 (5 bases). The CDR3 contains 13 residues. The germline V gene encodes CDR1 DFQATT and CDR2 SNEGSKA (reference sequence). V was clipped by 6 bases and J by 10 bases, with 16 bases between them. DNA for the CDR3: TGCAGTGCCATCCAGGTGGGGGGGTCACCCCTCCACTTT. Protein sequence: CSAIQVGGSPLHF.

A note on this clonotype: A much larger clone differs by one base, so this may be a read error. The chain recombines TRBV11-1 with TRBJ2-1; 14 bases are shared with TRBD2. CDR3 length: 14 residues. Germline CDR1 and CDR2: SGHAT and FQDESV (reference sequence). V gave up 5 bases and J gave up 8 bases; unmatched junction bases: 2. The CDR3 here is CASSGTSGSDEQFF. The CDR3 DNA follows: TGTGCCAGCAGCGGGACTAGCGGGAGCGATGAGCAGTTCTTC.

The chain links TRBV12-3 or TRBV12-4 to TRBJ2-3, with D unresolved. V gave up 3 bases and J gave up 2 bases, with 9 bases separating them. The CDR3 loop spans 14 amino acids. The CDR3 region has the DNA TGTGCCAGCAGTTTGTCAGATACCACAGATACGCAGTATTTT. The encoded protein is CASSLSDTTDTQYF.

There are many counts of this clonotype. This sequence joins TRBV24-1 and TRBJ2-2, with 9 nucleotides matching TRBD2. The germline V gene encodes CDR1 KGHDR and CDR2 SFDVKD. The CDR3 is 15 amino acids. The junction had 5 bases not matched to a gene; V was cut back by 8 bases and J by 2 bases. The CDR3 bases are TGTGCCACCACCCAGACTAGCGGCAACACCGGGGAGCTGTTTTTT. Translated, it gives CATTQTSGNTGELFF.

There are many counts of this clonotype. The rearrangement uses TRBV6-1 and TRBJ1-2, with 8 bases identical to TRBD1. The CDR3 contains 16 residues. V lost 7 bases and J lost 4; bases outside the gene matches: 14. Germline values: CDR1 MNHNS, CDR2 SASEGT. Here the CDR3 reads CASNGRGRGHGYGYTF. The DNA for the CDR3 is TGTGCCAGCAACGGACGGGGCAGGGGGCATGGCTATGGCTACACCTTC.

The chain joins TRBV7-2 to TRBJ2-5, with TRBD1 matching 12 bases. The trim removed 0 bases at V and 5 bases at J, leaving 10 bases unmatched. Germline V gives CDR1 SGHTA, CDR2 FQGNSA. This CDR3 contains 18 residues. CDR3 loop: CASSLARRGTGGMETQYF. In DNA, the CDR3 is TGTGCCAGCAGCTTAGCGCGCCGAGGGACAGGGGGCATGGAGACCCAGTACTTC.

The sample holds many counts of this clonotype. V gene TRBV24-1 combines with J gene TRBJ2-2; D is unclear. V was shortened by 10 bases and J by 1 base, with 3 bases between the two germline ends. This CDR3 has 11 residues. Germline CDR1 and CDR2: KGHDR and SFDVKD. CDR3 in amino acids: CATGNTGELFF. CDR3 in DNA: TGTGCCACAGGGAACACCGGGGAGCTGTTTTTT.

This clonotype has at least ten counts. This chain connects TRBV7-9 to TRBJ2-7; 10 positions match TRBD2. There are 16 residues in the CDR3. V shed 5 bases, J shed 3 bases, and the junction held 10 bases outside the gene matches. CDR1 and CDR2 from the germline V gene are SEHNR and FQNEAQ (reference sequence). CDR3 sequence reads: CASSGRRLAGFYEQYF. In DNA, the CDR3 is TGTGCCAGCAGCGGGCGCAGACTAGCGGGTTTCTACGAGCAGTACTTC.

This clonotype appeared many times. The V gene is TRBV29-1, the J gene TRBJ2-5; a weak D match, TRBD2 (6 bases). Trimming pared 3 bases from V and 5 bases from J, leaving 16 bases between. The CDR3 is 14 amino acids. Germline V gene data show CDR1 as SQVTM and CDR2 as ANQGSEA. CDR3 nucleotides: TGCAGCGTTGACTCACGGAGGGGAGCTGAGACCCAGTACTTC. Translation: CSVDSRRGAETQYF.

This clonotype was counted a few times. J is TRBJ1-2 and V is TRBV5-5, with 8 nucleotides matching TRBD1. The length of the CDR3 is 16 residues. Trimming took 4 bases from V and 1 from J; bases not matched to a gene: 9. Per the germline V gene, CDR1 is SGHKS and CDR2 is YYEKEE (reference sequence). The CDR3: CASSPGTGDRNYGYTF. The CDR3 region has the DNA TGTGCCAGCAGCCCCGGGACAGGAGACCGTAACTATGGCTACACCTTC.

This clonotype was observed many times. The genes are TRBV7-8 and TRBJ1-5, with D maybe TRBD1 (6 bases). Trimming shortened V by 2 bases and J by 7 bases, and 15 bases separated the two germline ends. CDR1 SGHVS and CDR2 FQNEAQ come from the germline V gene. The CDR3 has 15 residues. The CDR3 here is CASSLSVGGGQPQHF. The CDR3 DNA is TGTGCCAGCAGCTTATCGGTCGGGGGCGGCCAGCCCCAGCATTTT.

The chain employs TRBV10-2 and TRBJ2-7, with D perhaps TRBD1 (7 bases). Trimming removed 6 bases at V and 0 bases at J, with 15 bases between. The CDR3 covers 15 residues. Germline V gene data show CDR1 as WSHSY and CDR2 as SAAADI. The CDR3 coding sequence is TGCGCCAGCAGGGAGGGGGCTTTATACTCCTACGAGCAGTACTTC. This codes for CASREGALYSYEQYF.

This clonotype was counted many times. The gene calls are TRBV27 and TRBJ2-7, with D possibly TRBD2 on 6 matching bases. The CDR3 contains 15 residues. Germline-derived CDR1 and CDR2 are MNHEY and SMNVEV (reference sequence). The V end lost 6 bases, the J end lost 2 bases, and 17 bases lay between the germline ends. In nucleotides, the CDR3 is TGTGCCAGCAGAGGGTTAGGCGGGGCGGCCTACGAGCAGTACTTC. Its translation: CASRGLGGAAYEQYF.

V gene TRBV11-2 combines with J gene TRBJ2-1; TRBD2 agrees at 12 bases. The V and J ends lost 4 bases and 7 bases, in that order; junction bases with no gene match: 20. Germline assignment: CDR1 SGHAT and CDR2 FQNNGV. The CDR3 extends over 20 amino acids. CDR3 in DNA: TGTGCCAGCAGCTGGAGCCGGGCTAGCGGGAGGGCCCAGGGGCTGAATGAGCAGTTCTTC. It codes for CASSWSRASGRAQGLNEQFF.

The chain joins TRBV20-1 to TRBJ1-2; D ambiguous. V was shortened by 8 bases and J by 4 bases, with 17 bases between the two germline ends. Germline V gene sequence: CDR1 DFQATT, CDR2 SNEGSKA (reference sequence). This CDR3 spans 13 amino acids. CDR3 in DNA: TGCAGTAAAACCGGGATTCAGCTCTATGGCTACACCTTC. Translated: CSKTGIQLYGYTF.

This chain joins TRBV7-8 and TRBJ2-4; D remains ambiguous. This CDR3 is 13 amino acids long. Per the germline V gene, CDR1 is SGHVS and CDR2 is FQNEAQ. V lost 5 bases to trimming and J lost 7 bases, with 12 bases between them. The CDR3 DNA reads TGTGCCAGCAGCCCTGGGGTCTTTAACATTCAGTACTTC. Translation gives CASSPGVFNIQYF.

This clonotype was seen ten or more times. The chain recombines TRBV13 with TRBJ2-2; D might be TRBD1 (6 bases). The CDR3 consists of 14 residues. V lost 9 bases and J 0 bases, leaving 11 bases between the germline ends. CDR1 is PRHDT, CDR2 FYEKMQ, per germline (reference sequence). The CDR3 sequence: CASQDSPNTGELFF. For the CDR3, the DNA is TGTGCCAGTCAGGACAGTCCGAACACCGGGGAGCTGTTTTTT.

This clonotype was counted at least ten times. CDR3 residues: CAITGRTGENTEAFF. CDR3 nucleotides: TGTGCCATCACTGGACGGACGGGGGAGAACACTGAAGCTTTCTTT. The chain uses TRBV10-3 and TRBJ1-1; TRBD1 is a possible D gene (5 bases). CDR1 and CDR2 (germline): ENHRY, SYGVKD. V lost 7 bases to trimming and J lost 1 base, with 16 bases between them. The CDR3 runs to 15 residues.

Many counts were recorded for this clonotype. The rearrangement links TRBV20-1 to TRBJ2-7, with D possibly called TRBD1 or TRBD2 (5 bases each). The CDR3 contains 13 residues. V was trimmed by 5 bases and J by 7 bases, leaving 18 bases between them. Looked up from germline, CDR1 is DFQATT and CDR2 is SNEGSKA (reference sequence). The DNA for the CDR3 is TGCAGTGCTCCACTAGTTAGGGGATGGGAGCAGTACTTC. Amino acid sequence: CSAPLVRGWEQYF.